This entry lists 25 T cell receptor beta chains sequenced from one sample in a study of blood T cell repertoires in COVID-19. Using immunoSEQ multiplex PCR, the repertoire was profiled, and TCRdb retains in-frame clones only, with some absent. In the table there are under 95,000 clones, 87% of which are singletons. The sequenced material came from peripheral blood. These receptor sequences come from a man between 60 and 75 years old with acute or convalescent COVID-19.

Comment on this clone: At one boundary the junction diverges from the germline segment, which might be a read error. The chain combines TRBV11-2 with TRBJ2-3; 12 bases match TRBD2. This CDR3 contains 14 residues. CDR1 and CDR2 from the germline V gene are SGHAT and FQNNGV. CDR3 nucleotides: TGTGCCAGCAGCTTAGGGGCGACTAGCGGGGGCCCCTCGTTT. Translation: CASSLGATSGGPSF. The full variable domain, with the rest looked up from reference TRBV11-2 and TRBJ2-3, is EAGVAQSPRYKIIEKRQSVAFWCNPISGHATLYWYQQILGQGPKLLIQFQNNGVVDDSQLPKDRFSAERLKGVDSTLKIQPAKLEDSAVYLCASSLGATSGGPSFGPGTRLTVL.

V and J are TRBV2 and TRBJ1-5; D is undetermined. Germline V gene sequence: CDR1 SNHLY, CDR2 FYNNEI. Trimming left V 6 bases short and J 0 bases short, with 9 bases between. The CDR3 is 14 residues long. The CDR3 DNA is TGTGCCAGCAGCGAAACAAGTAGCAATCAGCCCCAGCATTTT. This encodes CASSETSSNQPQHF.

The rearrangement links TRBV5-1 to TRBJ1-3, with 9 bases aligning to TRBD1. J lost 2 bases, V lost 4 bases, and 7 bases had no gene match. CDR1 is SGHRS, CDR2 YFSETQ, per germline. This CDR3 spans 16 amino acids. The CDR3 coding sequence is TGCGCCAGCAGCCCTCGGGGACAGGGCACTGGAAACACCATATATTTT. Translated: CASSPRGQGTGNTIYF. Looking up the rest from reference TRBV5-1 and TRBJ1-3 gives the full variable domain: KAGVTQTPRYLIKTRGQQVTLSCSPISGHRSVSWYQQTPGQGLQFLFEYFSETQRNKGNFPGRFSGRQFSNSRSEMNVSTLELGDSALYLCASSPRGQGTGNTIYFGEGSWLTVV.

The chain joins TRBV9 to TRBJ1-4; D not resolved. The V gene lost 4 bases and the J gene lost 4 bases, with 14 bases spanning the gap. Germline V gives CDR1 SGDLS, CDR2 YYNGEE. The CDR3 extends over 15 amino acids. CDR3 sequence (DNA): TGTGCCAGCAGCTCAACCCCTTCGGGTAATGAAAAACTGTTTTTT. Translated, it gives CASSSTPSGNEKLFF.

The chain is built from TRBV6-1 and TRBJ1-3; D remains ambiguous. This CDR3 has 13 amino acids. V was trimmed by 3 bases and J by 1 base, leaving 4 bases between them. The germline CDR1 and CDR2 sequences are MNHNS and SASEGT. The CDR3 sequence: CASSDPSGNTIYF. For the CDR3, the DNA is TGTGCCAGCAGTGATCCATCTGGAAACACCATATATTTT.

The rearrangement joins TRBV19 to TRBJ1-4; the match to TRBD1 covers 7 bases. With 4 bases clipped from V and 10 bases from J, the junction kept 9 bases outside the gene matches. Germline lookup yields CDR1 LNHDA and CDR2 SQIVND (reference sequence). The CDR3 spans 14 residues. CDR3 sequence (DNA): TGTGCCAGTAGTACCGGGACAGAAAGTGGAAAACTGTTTTTT. Amino acid sequence: CASSTGTESGKLFF.

This sequence joins TRBV7-2 and TRBJ2-7, with 14 bases lining up with TRBD2. The CDR3 is 15 amino acids. The V gene end was trimmed by 5 bases and the J gene end by 3 bases; junction bases not matched to a gene: 3. Per germline, CDR1 SGHTA and CDR2 FQGNSA. The CDR3 bases are TGTGCCAGCAGCGGGACTAGCGGGGGCCTCTACGAGCAGTACTTC. Encoded protein: CASSGTSGGLYEQYF.

The CDR3 loop is CSASGQAWGYTF. The CDR3, as DNA: TGCAGTGCTAGTGGGCAGGCCTGGGGCTACACCTTC. The chain uses TRBV20-1 and TRBJ1-2; D unclear. Per germline, CDR1 DFQATT and CDR2 SNEGSKA (reference sequence). With 3 bases removed from V and 8 bases from J, the gap between germline ends came to 13 bases. The CDR3 contains 12 residues.

This rearrangement joins TRBV7-2 to TRBJ2-7; 8 bases match TRBD1. CDR3 size: 16 residues. CDR1 and CDR2 (germline): SGHTA, FQGNSA. The V and J ends lost 3 bases and 3 bases, in that order; junction bases with no gene match: 10. The CDR3 loop is CASSLGPGQALYEQYF. CDR3 in DNA: TGTGCCAGCAGCTTGGGCCCGGGACAGGCCCTCTACGAGCAGTACTTC.

The genes are TRBV18 and TRBJ1-1, with D perhaps TRBD1 (6 bases). This CDR3 has 14 amino acids. The V gene's germline CDR1 is KGHSH and CDR2 LQKENI. V lost 3 bases and J 3 bases, leaving 11 bases between the germline ends. CDR3 sequence reads: CASSPSTGDTEAFF. CDR3 DNA: TGTGCCAGCTCACCTTCGACAGGTGACACTGAAGCTTTCTTT.

This chain uses TRBV9 with TRBJ2-3; D is uncertain. V lost 1 base, J lost 0 bases, and 12 bases lay in between. The CDR3 runs 16 residues. Germline values: CDR1 SGDLS, CDR2 YYNGEE. This CDR3 is CASSVNSFGSTDTQYF. CDR3 nucleotide sequence: TGTGCCAGCAGCGTAAACAGTTTTGGGAGCACAGATACGCAGTATTTT.

The rearrangement uses TRBV30 and TRBJ1-2; 8 bases line up with TRBD1. V lost 3 bases, J lost 3 bases, and 12 bases stayed unmatched. This CDR3 region has 16 residues. Germline V lookup: CDR1 GTSNPN, CDR2 SVGIG (reference sequence). CDR3: CAWRWDLAGGYYGYTF. Written as DNA, the CDR3 is TGTGCCTGGAGATGGGACCTGGCAGGGGGCTACTATGGCTACACCTTC.

This chain links TRBV13 with TRBJ2-3; D gene ambiguous. CDR1 PRHDT and CDR2 FYEKMQ come from the germline V gene (reference sequence). The CDR3 spans 13 residues. V shed 4 bases and J shed 6 bases, with 11 bases lying between them. The CDR3: CASSSLSRDTQYF. DNA of the CDR3: TGTGCCAGCAGCTCCCTAAGTCGGGATACGCAGTATTTT. The entire variable domain, with the rest obtained from reference TRBV13 and TRBJ2-3, is as follows: AAGVIQSPRHLIKEKRETATLKCYPIPRHDTVYWYQQGPGQDPQFLISFYEKMQSDKGSIPDRFSAQQFSDYHSELNMSSLELGDSALYFCASSSLSRDTQYFGPGTRLTVL.

This clone occurred a few times. V usage is TRBV5-5 and J usage is TRBJ2-7, with D perhaps matching TRBD1 (6 bases). The CDR3 spans 14 residues. V was trimmed by 1 base and J by 5 bases, leaving 13 bases between them. In germline, CDR1 is SGHKS, CDR2 YYEKEE (reference sequence). CDR3 residues: CASSLYRDEDEQYF. CDR3 sequence (DNA): TGTGCCAGCAGCTTGTACAGGGATGAGGACGAGCAGTACTTC.

The chain has TRBV18 and TRBJ1-2, with D perhaps TRBD1 (6 bases). V was cut by 3 bases and J by 8 bases, with 10 bases left in between. Germline CDR1 reads KGHSH; CDR2 reads LQKENI. CDR3 length equals 12 residues. CDR3 in DNA: TGTGCCAGCTCACCGAACAGGGAAGGCTACACCTTC. Residues: CASSPNREGYTF.

The chain has TRBV2 and TRBJ1-2, with D unresolved. Germline V CDR1 and CDR2: SNHLY, FYNNEI. Trimming removed 3 bases from V and 1 base from J, with 9 bases in between. The CDR3 extends over 14 amino acids. The CDR3 here is CASSERELNYGYTF. The CDR3 DNA sequence: TGTGCCAGCAGTGAGCGGGAACTTAACTATGGCTACACCTTC. The variable domain in full, completed from reference TRBV2 and TRBJ1-2, reads EPEVTQTPSHQVTQMGQEVILRCVPISNHLYFYWYRQILGQKVEFLVSFYNNEISEKSEIFDDQFSVERPDGSNFTLKIRSTKLEDSAMYFCASSERELNYGYTFGSGTRLTVV.

The gene calls are TRBV4-2 and TRBJ2-1; D ambiguous. V lost 3 bases, J lost 1 base, and 4 bases lay in between. CDR1 is LGHNA and CDR2 is YNFKEQ in the germline V gene. The CDR3 runs 13 residues. CDR3 residues: CASSQASYNEQFF. CDR3 in DNA: TGTGCCAGCAGCCAGGCATCCTACAATGAGCAGTTCTTC.

The chain has TRBV11-2 and TRBJ1-6; D not certain. The V and J ends lost 0 bases and 3 bases respectively, with 18 bases between them. The CDR3 extends over 19 amino acids. Germline V gene data show CDR1 as SGHAT and CDR2 as FQNNGV. CDR3 DNA sequence: TGTGCCAGCAGCTTAGAGGTTTACGTGGCTCCCCGCTATAATTCACCCCTCCACTTT. Its translation: CASSLEVYVAPRYNSPLHF.

The chain is built from TRBV7-2 and TRBJ2-3, with a tentative D call TRBD2 (6 bases). The CDR3 covers 14 residues. V lost 4 bases to trimming and J lost 3 bases, with 11 bases between them. CDR1 and CDR2 (germline): SGHTA, FQGNSA. The chain's CDR3 is CASSSEGRTDTQYF. The DNA for the CDR3 is TGTGCCAGCAGCTCGGAGGGGAGGACAGATACGCAGTATTTT. Based on the CDR3 plus reference TRBV7-2 and TRBJ2-3, the full variable domain is GAGVSQSPSNKVTEKGKDVELRCDPISGHTALYWYRQSLGQGLEFLIYFQGNSAPDKSGLPSDRFSAERTGGSVSTLTIQRTQQEDSAVYLCASSSEGRTDTQYFGPGTRLTVL.

CDR3 region: CASRAQTGPSEKLFF. CDR3 sequence (DNA): TGTGCCAGCAGGGCCCAAACAGGACCCTCCGAAAAACTGTTTTTT. The gene calls are TRBV27 and TRBJ1-4, with D perhaps matching TRBD1 (5 bases). V lost 6 bases, J lost 8 bases, and 19 bases lay in between. Germline-derived CDR1 and CDR2 are MNHEY and SMNVEV (reference sequence). CDR3 length: 15 residues.

The chain couples TRBV12-3 or TRBV12-4 to TRBJ1-1, with TRBD1 as a possible D gene (5 bases). The V end lost 6 bases, the J end lost 7 bases, and 15 bases lay between the germline ends. The CDR3 has 13 amino acids. The CDR3 region has the DNA TGTGCCAGCAGCCCCCAGTACAGGATTGAAGCTTTCTTT. This gives the protein CASSPQYRIEAFF.

The chain couples TRBV3-1 (or the pseudogene TRBV3-2) to TRBJ2-2; 8 nucleotides match TRBD1. V was pared by 8 bases and J by 1 base, with 9 bases of the junction left unmatched. The CDR3 is 16 residues long. Germline V gene data show CDR1 as LGHDT and CDR2 as YNNKEL (reference sequence). CDR3 in DNA: TGTGCCAGCGAATCTTACGGGACAGGGAACACCGGGGAGCTGTTTTTT. Its translation is CASESYGTGNTGELFF.

J is TRBJ2-7 and V is TRBV6-5; 10 positions agree with TRBD1. The length of the CDR3 is 14 residues. The V gene end was trimmed by 6 bases and the J gene end by 1 base; junction bases not matched to a gene: 3. In germline, CDR1 is MNHEY, CDR2 SVGAGI. The CDR3 DNA sequence: TGTGCCAGCAGACCGGGACAGGGGTCCTACGAGCAGTACTTC. Translation: CASRPGQGSYEQYF.

The CDR3 protein is CATSEGLAGGPNYEQYF. The CDR3 DNA follows: TGTGCCACCAGCGAGGGACTAGCGGGGGGCCCGAACTACGAGCAGTACTTC. J is TRBJ2-7 and V is TRBV15; 15 bases are shared with TRBD2. The CDR3 totals 17 residues. V trimming: 5 bases; J trimming: 3 bases; junction bases outside the gene matches: 8. The V gene's germline CDR1 is LNHNV and CDR2 YYDKDF (reference sequence).

The rearrangement uses TRBV29-1 and TRBJ1-2, with D unclear. Trimming cost V 0 bases and J 4 bases, with 12 bases left between them. Germline V gene lookup returns CDR1 SQVTM and CDR2 ANQGSEA. This CDR3 spans 14 amino acids. The CDR3 region has the DNA TGCAGCGTTGAAGATCGAGAGGCTGGCTATGGCTACACCTTC. It codes for CSVEDREAGYGYTF.